The present T cell receptor (beta chain) was sequenced within a study of blood T cells in healthy people across ages. Together with a sample-barcoded 5' primer, a J-beta primer mix was included in a second PCR lasting about 7 to 11 cycles. Per-sample output comprised a minimum of 3 million paired-end reads containing CDR3. TCRdb independently ran MiXCR on the 5' RACE reads; one entry per CDR3 protein. Seen here are fewer than 1,200,000 distinct CDR3 sequences, 25% observed once, and the top ten hold approximately 0.79%. CDR1 is SGHAT, CDR2 FQDESV, per germline (reference sequence). The CDR3 is made up of 12 amino acids. These data were also filed under a second study, of T cells of mothers and their children. That source adds: A few healthy Caucasian mothers served as donors, and their six children did as well. Thymic selection, a shaping force on TCR recombination output, acts similarly in related and unrelated pairs.

Sequences were obtained from blood. This chain connects TRBV11-1 to TRBJ2-5; D unresolved. The end of the DNA is better explained by TRBJ2-1, so the J call may be wrong. The clonotype was recovered from a girl aged 2-10 years in good health. In nucleotides, the CDR3 is TGTGCCAGCAGCTTATTAGGGCAGGAGCAGTTCTTC. The encoded protein is CASSLLGQEQFF.